The 3 T cell receptor beta chains below were found in one sample sequenced in a study of blood T cell repertoires in COVID-19 (TCRdb year 2020). Libraries were built with the immunoSEQ multiplex PCR assay. This immuneACCESS table, as held by TCRdb, lists in-frame sequences with V and J called but not all clones. Of the missing ones, under half trace to an unresolved V gene in checked studies; the others have no known cause. The sample table records 200,000 or so clones; 80% to 85% of these occur just once. The ten largest clones add up to 6% to 8% of the sample. Source material: PBMCs or T cells enriched from blood (not recorded which). All receptors come from a man aged 35-49 years who had recovered from COVID-19.

The rearrangement uses TRBV6-2 or TRBV6-3 and TRBJ1-2, with TRBD1 identical over 8 bases. Trimming took 6 bases from V and 4 from J; bases not matched to a gene: 13. This CDR3 contains 16 residues. The germline V gene encodes CDR1 MNHEY and CDR2 SVGEGT. The CDR3 loop is CASSPRLGQGIYGYTF. CDR3 coding DNA: TGTGCCAGCAGCCCGAGGCTCGGACAGGGAATCTATGGCTACACCTTC.

V usage is TRBV13 and J usage is TRBJ1-4; 8 bases fit TRBD1. Germline CDR1 is PRHDT and CDR2 is FYEKMQ (reference sequence). With V trimmed by 2 bases and J by 6 bases, 2 bases remained unmatched. The CDR3 sequence is 14 residues long. The CDR3 protein is CASSLKDRDEKLFF. The CDR3 coding sequence is TGTGCCAGCAGCTTAAAGGACAGGGATGAAAAACTGTTTTTT.

As to this clone: Other nucleotide sequences from this sample produce the same CDR3. The rearrangement uses TRBV7-9 and TRBJ1-3; D call uncertain. Germline CDR1 is SEHNR and CDR2 is FQNEAQ (reference sequence). With 5 bases removed from V and 3 bases from J, the gap between germline ends came to 11 bases. The length of the CDR3 is 14 residues. The DNA of the CDR3 is TGTGCCAGCAGCCTAGATATTAGTGGAAACACCATATATTTT. This sequence encodes CASSLDISGNTIYF.